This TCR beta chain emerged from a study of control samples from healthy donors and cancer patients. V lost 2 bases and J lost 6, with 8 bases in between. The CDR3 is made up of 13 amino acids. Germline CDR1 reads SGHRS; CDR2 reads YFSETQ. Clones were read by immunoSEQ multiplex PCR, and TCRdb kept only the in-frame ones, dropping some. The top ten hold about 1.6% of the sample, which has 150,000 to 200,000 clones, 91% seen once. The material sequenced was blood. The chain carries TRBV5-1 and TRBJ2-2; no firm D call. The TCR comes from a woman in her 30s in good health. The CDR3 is CASSLATAGELFF. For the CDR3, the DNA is TGCGCCAGCAGCTTAGCCACCGCCGGGGAGCTGTTTTTT.